Below, 4 T cell receptor beta chains from the same sample are listed, as sequenced in a study of blood T cell repertoires in COVID-19 (dated by TCRdb to 2019 to 2021). The receptor library was made with the immunoSEQ multiplex PCR assay. The table comes from immuneACCESS by way of TCRdb, which keeps in-frame sequences with V and J called. Part of the clones is missing from these tables; in studies checked, under half for an unresolved V gene and the rest for unknown reasons. In this sample the table shows roughly 250,000 clones, about 87% of which occur a single time. The ten largest clones take up 2.5% to 3.5% of the sample. The sequencing sample was made of PBMCs or T cells enriched from blood (not recorded which). These receptors were obtained from a woman between 40 and 55 years old who had been exposed to COVID-19.

DNA for the CDR3: TGTGCCAGCAGCGTAGGACAAAGCGAGACCCAGTACTTC. It encodes CASSVGQSETQYF. The chain is built from TRBV9 and TRBJ2-5; unclear D gene. CDR1 is SGDLS, CDR2 YYNGEE, per germline. Trimming stripped 0 bases from V and 5 bases from J, with 8 bases between. The CDR3 sequence is 13 residues long.

The rearrangement joins TRBV10-3 to TRBJ2-1; D is perhaps TRBD2 (6 bases). Germline assignment: CDR1 ENHRY and CDR2 SYGVKD. The CDR3 is 15 residues long. V gave up 4 bases and J gave up 7 bases, with 17 bases separating them. CDR3 nucleotide sequence: TGTGCCATCAGTGGCAAGGCGGGATTAGCTAATGAGCAGTTCTTC. Its translation: CAISGKAGLANEQFF.

V gene TRBV7-9 combines with J gene TRBJ1-4, with a tentative D call TRBD1 (5 bases). V gave up 4 bases and J gave up 0 bases, with 9 bases separating them. CDR3 length: 15 amino acids. Germline CDR1 reads SEHNR; CDR2 reads FQNEAQ (reference sequence). CDR3 in amino acids: CASSSGETTNEKLFF. The CDR3 coding sequence is TGTGCCAGCAGCTCGGGGGAAACAACTAATGAAAAACTGTTTTTT.

This chain uses TRBV5-4 with TRBJ2-5, with 9 bases identical to TRBD1. J gave up 4 bases and V 1 base, and 5 bases lay outside the gene matches. The CDR3 is 15 residues long. The germline CDR1 and CDR2 sequences are SGHNT and YYREEE (reference sequence). CDR3 DNA sequence: TGTGCCAGCAGCTTGAAACAGGGGGCTGGAGAGACCCAGTACTTC. The encoded protein is CASSLKQGAGETQYF.